These 11 T cell receptor beta chains originate from one sample sequenced in a study of cytomegalovirus exposure and HLA in healthy donors. This table comes from immunoSEQ multiplex PCR, and its TCRdb copy is limited to in-frame clones, with some not included. The sample has 350,000 or so clones, about nine tenths seen once. What was sequenced was PBMCs. The receptors shown here come from a woman aged 18 to 35 in good health and CMV-seronegative.

This clone was picked up one time. This sequence joins TRBV6-5 and TRBJ2-2, with TRBD2 as a possible D gene (6 bases). The CDR3 is 15 amino acids. In germline, CDR1 is MNHEY, CDR2 SVGAGI. The germline V and J ends were trimmed by 4 bases and 5 bases, with 14 bases remaining between them. The CDR3 bases are TGTGCCAGCAGTTCTAAGGGAGGAGGGACCGGGGAGCTGTTTTTT. Translating gives CASSSKGGGTGELFF.

The chain recombines TRBV14 with TRBJ2-1, with a weak D call TRBD2 (5 bases). V was shortened by 3 bases and J by 0 bases, with 15 bases between the two germline ends. Germline V gene sequence: CDR1 SGHDN, CDR2 FVKESK. The CDR3 has 17 residues. CDR3 region: CASSHPGELSSYNEQFF. DNA of the CDR3: TGTGCCAGCAGCCACCCCGGGGAATTGAGCTCCTACAATGAGCAGTTCTTC.

The V and J genes are TRBV4-3 and TRBJ2-5, with 8 bases matching TRBD2. With V trimmed by 0 bases and J by 0 bases, 15 bases remained unmatched. The germline V gene has CDR1 LGHNA and CDR2 YSLEER. CDR3 size: 20 residues. CDR3 sequence: CASSQDDSGRALSYQETQYF. The CDR3, as DNA: TGCGCCAGCAGCCAAGATGATTCCGGGAGGGCTCTGTCGTACCAAGAGACCCAGTACTTC.

The rearrangement links TRBV7-9 to TRBJ2-3, with TRBD2 identical over 10 bases. Looked up from germline, CDR1 is SEHNR and CDR2 is FQNEAQ (reference sequence). The length of the CDR3 is 15 residues. V trimming: 2 bases; J trimming: 5 bases; junction bases outside the gene matches: 4. The CDR3 here is CASSLLAGVVDTQYF. The CDR3 nucleotides read TGTGCCAGCAGCTTACTAGCGGGAGTGGTAGATACGCAGTATTTT. Based on the CDR3 plus reference TRBV7-9 and TRBJ2-3, the full variable domain is DTGVSQNPRHKITKRGQNVTFRCDPISEHNRLYWYRQTLGQGPEFLTYFQNEAQLEKSRLLSDRFSAERPKGSFSTLEIQRTEQGDSAMYLCASSLLAGVVDTQYFGPGTRLTVL.

The chain recombines TRBV9 with TRBJ1-2; 8 positions agree with TRBD1. Looked up from germline, CDR1 is SGDLS and CDR2 is YYNGEE. The CDR3 is 17 residues long. V was pared by 0 bases and J by 8 bases, with 15 bases of the junction left unmatched. CDR3 coding DNA: TGTGCCAGCAGCGTAGATCTATTGGGAGGACAGGGCGGCGGCTACACCTTC. The encoded protein is CASSVDLLGGQGGGYTF.

V usage is TRBV29-1 and J usage is TRBJ2-1; D may be TRBD1 (5 bases). Germline lookup yields CDR1 SQVTM and CDR2 ANQGSEA. V was pared by 4 bases and J by 4 bases, with 8 bases between. This CDR3 is built from 12 residues. The CDR3: CSVVGAYNEQFF. CDR3 sequence (DNA): TGCAGCGTTGTAGGGGCTTACAATGAGCAGTTCTTC.

The gene calls are TRBV4-2 and TRBJ2-1; 14 positions agree with TRBD2. The CDR3 is made up of 16 amino acids. The V gene's germline CDR1 is LGHNA and CDR2 YNFKEQ. J lost 13 bases, V lost 3 bases, and 11 bases had no gene match. Here the CDR3 DNA reads TGTGCCAGCAGCCAGGAAAACTCCGGGACTAGCGGGAGTCAGTTCTTC. This encodes CASSQENSGTSGSQFF.

The chain couples TRBV7-2 to TRBJ2-1, with D possibly being TRBD2 (5 bases). CDR1 and CDR2 from the germline V gene are SGHTA and FQGNSA. This CDR3 region has 16 residues. Trimming took 1 base from V and 3 from J, leaving 13 bases between them. The CDR3 coding sequence is TGTGCCAGCAGCTTAGGTGAGGGAGTGGGCTACAATGAGCAGTTCTTC. Its protein is CASSLGEGVGYNEQFF.

The V gene is TRBV6-1, the J gene TRBJ2-5; tentative D call: TRBD1 (6 bases). From germline, CDR1 is MNHNS and CDR2 SASEGT. V lost 4 bases to trimming and J lost 2 bases, with 14 bases between them. This CDR3 is 15 amino acids long. The CDR3 DNA reads as TGTGCCAGCAGTGTTAATCCGACAGGACAAGAGACCCAGTACTTC. It translates to CASSVNPTGQETQYF.

The chain uses TRBV20-1 and TRBJ2-7, with D unclear. The CDR3 is 11 residues long. The V gene's germline CDR1 is DFQATT and CDR2 SNEGSKA (reference sequence). The ends were cut back, 2 bases at V and 6 bases at J, with 8 bases in the middle. In DNA, the CDR3 is TGCAGTGCTAGACTAGATCTCGAGCAGTACTTC. The encoded protein is CSARLDLEQYF.

The J gene is TRBJ2-2, the V gene TRBV27; D ambiguous. In germline, CDR1 is MNHEY, CDR2 SMNVEV (reference sequence). V lost 2 bases to trimming and J lost 5 bases, with 3 bases between them. CDR3 length: 12 amino acids. The CDR3 region has the DNA TGTGCCAGCAGTTTACAGACCGGGGAGCTGTTTTTT. Its translation: CASSLQTGELFF.